The following is a T cell receptor (beta chain) sequence with its context. What it binds is not known. Germline lookup yields CDR1 SGHNT and CDR2 YYREEE (reference sequence). This CDR3 spans 15 amino acids. V lost 4 bases, J lost 3 bases, and 14 bases lay in between. The data were produced by immunoSEQ multiplex PCR, yet TCRdb's version contains in-frame clones alone and is incomplete. The sample records 150,000 to 180,000 clones, roughly nine tenths being singletons. These data are taken from a study of T cell responses to AZD1222 COVID-19 vaccine. General study results and limits: A mostly white British donor set with more females was recruited, and clonal diversity was possibly underestimated. Reportedly, close to half of spike-specific TCRs are directed against unmutated variant regions. When two AZD1222 doses had been given, Spike-specific TCR breadth and depth rose. CD4 TCRs covered the whole spike, strongest at regions 160-218 and 743-854.

The rearrangement joins TRBV5-4 to TRBJ1-3, with D possibly being TRBD1 (5 bases). This receptor was identified in an adult in good health. The source material was peripheral blood, sampled on day 0 of AZD1222 vaccination. CDR3 DNA sequence: TGTGCCAGCAGCCTTGGAGGGGTAAATGGAAACACCATATATTTT. Translating gives CASSLGGVNGNTIYF.